This TCR beta chain was observed in a study of CD8+CD57+ T cells in acquired aplastic anemia. Genomic DNA served as template for TCR beta VDJ and CDR3 profiling. TCRdb analysed the reads with MiXCR anew, one entry per CDR3 protein. In the table there are 160,000 or so distinct CDR3 sequences, 40% to 55% of which are singletons. The germline V and J ends were trimmed by 5 bases and 2 bases, with 19 bases remaining between them. In germline, CDR1 is SGHTA, CDR2 FQGNSA. The CDR3 extends over 17 amino acids. Patients sequenced had flow cytometry evidence of CD8+CD57+ cell expansion. Patients were therapy-naive when their blood was sampled. This clonotype was detected many times.

V gene TRBV7-2 combines with J gene TRBJ1-5; D call uncertain. This receptor was taken from a human donor with aplastic anemia. The sequenced sample was sorted CD4+, CD8+, or CD8+CD57+ T cells (not recorded which) from PBMCs. The DNA for the CDR3 is TGTGCCAGCAGCCTATATCTCATGAGCCCTGGCAATCAGCCCCAGCATTTT. Its protein is CASSLYLMSPGNQPQHF.